This T cell receptor (beta chain) is from a study of cytomegalovirus exposure and HLA in healthy donors. General observations from the study: Reported performance of the classifier showed diagnosis of cytomegalovirus status with high specificity and sensitivity.

PCR used 60 Vbeta primers and 13 Jbeta primers. Sequencing used immunoSEQ multiplex PCR; TCRdb keeps in-frame clones, though not all of them. The table lists roughly 160,000 clones, roughly 80% of them singletons. The germline gives CDR1 ENHRY, CDR2 SYGVKD. The J segment lost 2 bases and the V segment lost 3 bases, leaving 7 bases of the junction unmatched. CDR3 size: 16 residues. In regard to this clone: Its target is not known.

Unrecorded immune exposure was likely among donors, who were nominally healthy when sampled. The sample comprised PBMCs. The rearrangement links TRBV10-3 to TRBJ2-3, with 8 bases that match TRBD1. This sequence originates from a man aged 50 to 60 in good health and CMV-seropositive. The CDR3 DNA is TGTGCCATCAGTGAAGCCGGGACAGGCGCCACAGATACGCAGTATTTT. This sequence encodes CAISEAGTGATDTQYF.